This TCR beta chain came from a study of spatial heterogeneity in lung cancer. Study-level background: Fewer alpha-chain than beta-chain sequences were consistently detected. Broader study findings: Blood carried ubiquitous expanded tumor TCRs more at resection than follow-up.

MiXCR, applied by TCRdb to the 5' RACE reads, yields one record per CDR3 protein. The sample yields around 92,000 distinct CDR3 sequences, approximately 12% seen once. Time point of the sample: sample taken at primary tumor resection. The input material, whole RNA from tumor, nontumor lung or frozen PBMC, was sequenced unsorted. The length of the CDR3 is 14 residues. V was shortened by 4 bases and J by 4 bases, with 14 bases between the two germline ends. Germline V CDR1 and CDR2: SGHDT, YYEEEE. This clonotype was seen only a few times. What it recognizes is unknown. The V call is TRBV5-6, the J call TRBJ1-2; D gene uncertain. Sequencing was performed on PBMCs, taken at surgery. The receptor was derived from a male donor with early-stage non-small cell lung cancer. CDR3 amino acids: CASSRGRASYGYTF. CDR3 bases: TGTGCCAGCAGCCGAGGCCGGGCGTCCTATGGCTACACCTTC.